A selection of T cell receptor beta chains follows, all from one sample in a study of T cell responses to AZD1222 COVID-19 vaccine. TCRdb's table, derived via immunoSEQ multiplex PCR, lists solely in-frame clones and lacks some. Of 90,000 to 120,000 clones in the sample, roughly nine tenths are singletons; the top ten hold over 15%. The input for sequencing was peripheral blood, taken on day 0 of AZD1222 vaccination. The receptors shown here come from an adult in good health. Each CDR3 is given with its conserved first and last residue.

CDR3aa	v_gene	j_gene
CASSLTLGNEQFF	TRBV27	TRBJ2-1
CASSRPGHGNEKLFF	TRBV28	TRBJ1-4
CSVDGDRTYEQYF	TRBV29-1	TRBJ2-7
CAGAGTSGSTQYF	TRBV6-5	TRBJ2-3
CASKTGVGELFF	TRBV28	TRBJ2-2
CASSPGHRTEAFF	TRBV7-9	TRBJ1-1
CASNFLGPGQHTGELFF	TRBV5-6	TRBJ2-2
CASRSDRDKYQPQHF	TRBV6-6	TRBJ1-5
CASSIRANTEAFF	TRBV19	TRBJ1-1
CASSPPGAGEKLFF	TRBV7-9	TRBJ1-4
CASSLTSGQETQYF	TRBV7-2	TRBJ2-5
CASRVPGDSPLHF	TRBV5-1	TRBJ1-6
CSWTRNYNEQFF	TRBV29-1	TRBJ2-1
CASSLNYEQYF	TRBV16	TRBJ2-7
CARSGIGTQGTEAFF	TRBV5-3	TRBJ1-1
CASSQDTTKRETQYF	TRBV4-1	TRBJ2-5
CASSMDRGTEAFF	TRBV19	TRBJ1-1
CAITPGQGEGELFF	TRBV10-3	TRBJ2-2
CASSPPNSPLHF	TRBV18	TRBJ1-6
CASSLQGDYGYTF	TRBV7-9	TRBJ1-2
CASSEGQGPDQPQHF	TRBV6-6	TRBJ1-5
CASSSRQGVFTEAFF	TRBV27	TRBJ1-1